Presented here are 26 T cell receptor beta chains from one specimen sequenced in a study of regulatory T cells in long-lasting Graves disease (dated by TCRdb to the early 2020s). Preparation of the library involved multiplex PCR. TCRdb lists the instrument as Illumina HiSeq 4000. To build TCR beta libraries, CDR3 regions were amplified by Arm-PCR using iRepertoire HTBI primers. In-frame beta chains were kept once TCRdb had trimmed the public reads at Q25 with fastp and called clones with MiXCR. Each CDR3 protein gets just one entry, which takes the most common genes and DNA from the rows behind it. The sample records hundreds of thousands of distinct CDR3 sequences, around 15% of which are singletons. The ten top clones hold 22% of the sample. This specimen's time point label, per the study, means: newly diagnosed GD, antithyroid drugs for less than 3 months. For both TCR sequencing and RNA sequencing, RNA was extracted from PBMCs using TRIzol.

The source material was peripheral blood mononuclear cells (PBMCs), sampled at new diagnosis, from a patient treated with antithyroid drugs. The receptors were gathered from a female donor with Graves disease.

The gene calls are TRBV6-1 and TRBJ1-1, with D perhaps TRBD1 (5 bases). V lost 7 bases, J lost 3 bases, and 15 bases lay in between. This CDR3 comprises 14 residues. CDR1 and CDR2 from the germline V gene are MNHNS and SASEGT. CDR3 region: CASMGTAPYTEAFF. The DNA of the CDR3 is TGTGCCAGCATGGGGACCGCCCCTTACACTGAAGCTTTCTTT.

This clonotype appeared many times. The J gene is TRBJ1-2, the V gene TRBV12-3 or TRBV12-4; D might be TRBD1 (6 bases). Trimming cost V 4 bases and J 5 bases, with 11 bases left between them. This CDR3 region has 13 residues. The CDR3, as DNA: TGTGCCAGCAGTTCAGGGGCGAGGTATGGCTACACCTTC. Its protein product is CASSSGARYGYTF.

There are many counts of this clonotype. CDR3: CASSPNPGSGNIQYF. The CDR3 bases are TGTGCCAGCAGCCCAAACCCCGGGAGTGGGAACATTCAGTACTTC. The chain employs TRBV7-3 and TRBJ2-4; D perhaps matches TRBD2 (6 bases). The CDR3 runs to 15 residues. V was pared by 5 bases and J by 7 bases, with 18 bases between. CDR1 and CDR2 from the germline V gene are SGHTA and FQGTGA. Full variable domain (remainder filled in from reference TRBV7-3 and TRBJ2-4): GAGVSQTPSNKVTEKGKYVELRCDPISGHTALYWYRQSLGQGPEFLIYFQGTGAADDSGLPNDRFFAVRPEGSVSTLKIQRTERGDSAVYLCASSPNPGSGNIQYFGAGTRLSVL.

This clonotype was counted ten times or more. The J gene is TRBJ2-7, the V gene TRBV14; TRBD1 aligns across 8 bases. The CDR3 totals 16 residues. Trimming removed 0 bases from V and 2 bases from J; junction bases left unmatched: 6. Looked up from germline, CDR1 is SGHDN and CDR2 is FVKESK. The DNA for the CDR3 is TGTGCCAGCAGCCAAGATTGGGGGACAGGTCCCTACGAGCAGTACTTC. The encoded protein is CASSQDWGTGPYEQYF.

This clonotype was recorded at least ten times. CDR3 loop: CASANRDWNLYEQYF. The CDR3 coding sequence is TGTGCCAGCGCAAACCGGGACTGGAACCTCTACGAGCAGTACTTC. The chain is built from TRBV27 and TRBJ2-7; possibly TRBD2 for D (6 bases). The ends were cut back, 8 bases at V and 3 bases at J, with 20 bases in the middle. The V gene's germline CDR1 is MNHEY and CDR2 SMNVEV (reference sequence). CDR3 size: 15 residues.

The chain combines TRBV24-1 with TRBJ1-6, with a tentative D call TRBD1 (6 bases). Germline values: CDR1 KGHDR, CDR2 SFDVKD. Trimming cost V 3 bases and J 6 bases, with 11 bases left between them. The CDR3 is 15 residues long. The CDR3 loop is CATSDGQILNSPLHF. CDR3 DNA: TGTGCCACCAGTGATGGACAGATCCTTAATTCACCCCTCCACTTT.

Details on this clonotype: The germline gene is not matched at one end of the junction; a read error may be the cause. This chain joins TRBV2 and TRBJ1-2; the D gene is possibly TRBD1 (5 bases). CDR3 length: 16 amino acids. CDR1 is SNHLY, CDR2 FYNNEI, per germline. CDR3 amino acids: CARSGTGTRVDYGYTF. CDR3 in DNA: TGTGCCCGCAGTGGTACGGGGACCAGAGTCGACTATGGCTACACCTTC.

The chain employs TRBV19 and TRBJ1-1, with D maybe TRBD1 (6 bases). This CDR3 is 12 amino acids long. Trimming took 4 bases from V and 8 from J, leaving 11 bases between them. The germline V gene has CDR1 LNHDA and CDR2 SQIVND (reference sequence). CDR3 in DNA: TGTGCCAGTAGTAGGAGTCAGGGGGAAGCTTTCTTT. Translation: CASSRSQGEAFF.

The sample holds many counts of this clonotype. V usage is TRBV3-1 and J usage is TRBJ2-1; possibly TRBD2 for D (5 bases). This CDR3 has 14 residues. Per germline, CDR1 LGHDT and CDR2 YNNKEL (reference sequence). V was clipped by 10 bases and J by 5 bases, with 18 bases between them. The CDR3 nucleotides are TGTGCCACTTCCCGAGGGCCCCGTAACAATGAGCAGTTCTTC. It encodes CATSRGPRNNEQFF.

This clonotype has ten or more counts. The DNA for the CDR3 is TGTGCCAGCGCAAATCGGGGACGTCGAAACACCATATATTTT. It translates to CASANRGRRNTIYF. This chain uses TRBV28 with TRBJ1-3; weak D call: TRBD1 (5 bases). Deletions cut 8 bases from V and 5 bases from J, with 16 bases between. The CDR3 runs to 14 residues. Germline-derived CDR1 and CDR2 are MDHEN and SYDVKM.

This clonotype was counted a few times. Being one base from a much bigger clone, this may be a read error. This chain joins TRBV4-1 and TRBJ2-1, with a tentative D call TRBD1 (5 bases). CDR1 and CDR2 (germline): MGHRA, YSYEKL. This CDR3 has 15 amino acids. V lost 4 bases and J 1 base, leaving 11 bases between the germline ends. The CDR3: CASSLGAGSYNEQFF. CDR3 DNA sequence: TGCGCCAGCAGCCTTGGGGCAGGGTCCTACAATGAGCAGTTCTTC.

This clonotype has at least ten counts. The V gene is TRBV5-1, the J gene TRBJ1-5; no clear D. The CDR3 loop spans 14 amino acids. In germline, CDR1 is SGHRS, CDR2 YFSETQ. Trimming pared 4 bases from V and 2 bases from J, leaving 10 bases between. CDR3 amino acids: CASSPIAGNQPQHF. DNA of the CDR3: TGCGCCAGCAGCCCGATTGCCGGCAATCAGCCCCAGCATTTT.

Many counts were recorded for this clonotype. This chain joins TRBV3-1 and TRBJ2-7; D ambiguous. The germline V gene encodes CDR1 LGHDT and CDR2 YNNKEL (reference sequence). Trimming cost V 2 bases and J 7 bases, with 18 bases left between them. This CDR3 comprises 15 residues. DNA for the CDR3: TGTGCCAGCAGCCAATCGTTGTTGGCAGACGGAGAGCAGTACTTC. Residues: CASSQSLLADGEQYF.

This clonotype has more than one count but fewer than ten. The chain joins TRBV12-3 or TRBV12-4 to TRBJ1-1; 8 bases are shared with TRBD1. Trimming took 2 bases from V and 5 from J; bases not matched to a gene: 10. The length of the CDR3 is 16 residues. In DNA form, the CDR3 reads TGTGCCAGCAGTTTAATTTTAGCAGGGGGCCGAACTGAAGCTTTCTTT. Protein: CASSLILAGGRTEAFF.

In this sample, this clonotype turned up a few times. Given a much more abundant clone one base away, this may be a read error. The conserved phenylalanine or tryptophan is not found at the CDR3 terminus, so this likely reflects a read error. The chain employs TRBV12-3 or TRBV12-4 and TRBJ1-1; D is ambiguous. The CDR3 is 15 residues long. V was pared by 6 bases and J by 0 bases, with 14 bases between. CDR3 residues: CASRNTGLLNTEAFI. CDR3 nucleotides: TGTGCCAGCAGGAACACGGGTCTCTTGAACACTGAAGCTTTCATT.

A note on this clonotype: One base separates it from a far larger clone, so it is likely a read error. V and J are TRBV12-3 or TRBV12-4 and TRBJ1-1; TRBD1 aligns across 10 bases. This CDR3 comprises 15 residues. DNA of the CDR3: TGTGCCAGCAGCTGGGACAGGGGAGAGAACACTGAAGCTCTCTTT. Protein: CASSWDRGENTEALF.

This clonotype came up many times. The V call is TRBV7-2, the J call TRBJ1-2; D unresolved. The germline gives CDR1 SGHTA, CDR2 FQGNSA. This CDR3 spans 13 amino acids. Trimming took 3 bases from V and 2 from J, leaving 7 bases between them. The CDR3 loop is CASSLADNYGYTF. CDR3 coding DNA: TGTGCCAGCAGCTTGGCGGACAACTATGGCTACACCTTC.

This clonotype was seen at least ten times. The V gene is TRBV7-9, the J gene TRBJ2-7; D tentatively fits TRBD1 or TRBD2 (6 bases each). Per the germline V gene, CDR1 is SEHNR and CDR2 is FQNEAQ (reference sequence). Trimming removed 5 bases from V and 3 bases from J, with 17 bases in between. The CDR3 contains 15 residues. CDR3 amino acids: CASSPVGGPIYEQYF. In DNA form, the CDR3 reads TGTGCCAGCAGCCCCGTCGGGGGCCCTATCTACGAGCAGTACTTC.

This clonotype was counted only a few times. The chain employs TRBV9 and TRBJ1-5; D might be TRBD1 (6 bases). Between the trimmed V and J ends, which lost 0 bases and 3 bases, there was a span of 13 bases. The germline V gene encodes CDR1 SGDLS and CDR2 YYNGEE. The CDR3 is 16 residues long. CDR3 sequence: CASSVAAGQVNQPQHF. For the CDR3, the DNA is TGTGCCAGCAGCGTAGCTGCGGGACAAGTCAATCAGCCCCAGCATTTT.

The sample holds a few counts of this clonotype. The V gene is TRBV12-3 or TRBV12-4, the J gene TRBJ1-2, with TRBD1 matching 8 bases. J lost 4 bases, V lost 6 bases, and 7 bases had no gene match. The CDR3 has 14 amino acids. In DNA form, the CDR3 reads TGTGCCAGCAGGCAGGGGGCCGGGGGCTATGGCTACACCTTC. The encoded protein is CASRQGAGGYGYTF.

The chain combines TRBV7-9 with TRBJ2-2, with a tentative D call TRBD1 (5 bases). The CDR3 spans 18 residues. Germline CDR1 is SEHNR and CDR2 is FQNEAQ (reference sequence). V dropped 5 bases and J dropped 4 bases, with 23 bases sitting between them. In DNA form, the CDR3 reads TGTGCCAGCAGCCGACCCATTCTGAAGGGGCGCCGCACCGGGGAGCTGTTTTTT. It is translated as CASSRPILKGRRTGELFF.

This clonotype was detected many times. The genes are TRBV3-1 and TRBJ1-4, with a weak D call TRBD1 (5 bases). The CDR3 contains 14 residues. The V gene lost 5 bases and the J gene lost 3 bases, with 10 bases spanning the gap. Germline V gene data show CDR1 as LGHDT and CDR2 as YNNKEL (reference sequence). The CDR3 protein is CASSDSGANEKLFF. In DNA, the CDR3 is TGTGCCAGCAGCGACTCGGGGGCTAATGAAAAACTGTTTTTT. The full variable domain, in which reference TRBV3-1 and TRBJ1-4 provide the parts outside the CDR3, is DTAVSQTPKYLVTQMGNDKSIKCEQNLGHDTMYWYKQDSKKFLKIMFSYNNKELIINETVPNRFSPKSPDKAHLNLHINSLELGDSAVYFCASSDSGANEKLFFGSGTQLSVL.

The gene calls are TRBV19 and TRBJ2-1, with TRBD1 matching 7 bases. The CDR3 extends over 14 amino acids. Germline V CDR1 and CDR2: LNHDA, SQIVND (reference sequence). With 4 bases clipped from V and 5 bases from J, the junction kept 5 bases outside the gene matches. The DNA of the CDR3 is TGTGCCAGTAGTAACCGGGACAGAGACAATGAGCAGTTCTTC. It is translated as CASSNRDRDNEQFF. Full variable domain (rest looked up from reference TRBV19 and TRBJ2-1): DGGITQSPKYLFRKEGQNVTLSCEQNLNHDAMYWYRQDPGQGLRLIYYSQIVNDFQKGDIAEGYSVSREKKESFPLTVTSAQKNPTAFYLCASSNRDRDNEQFFGPGTRLTVL.

This clonotype occurred many times. The chain joins TRBV27 to TRBJ1-5; TRBD1 matches at 7 bases. The length of the CDR3 is 15 residues. Losses at the gene ends were 4 bases for V and 2 bases for J; bases not matched to a gene: 5. From germline, CDR1 is MNHEY and CDR2 SMNVEV (reference sequence). The CDR3 loop is CASSYRGVGNQPQHF. DNA of the CDR3: TGTGCCAGCAGTTACAGGGGTGTAGGCAATCAGCCCCAGCATTTT.

This clonotype was found many times. The chain uses TRBV6-2 or TRBV6-3 and TRBJ2-7, with 8 bases matching TRBD1. This CDR3 region has 13 residues. Germline CDR1 MNHEY, CDR2 SVGEGT. The CDR3 region has the DNA TGTGCCAGCAGTTCCGACGTTCGACAGGGGCGGTTTGTC. Translating it yields CASSSDVRQGRFV.

This clonotype was counted many times. The chain uses TRBV28 and TRBJ1-1; D is unclear. V lost 6 bases to trimming and J lost 0 bases, with 8 bases between them. CDR3 length: 13 amino acids. In germline, CDR1 is MDHEN, CDR2 SYDVKM. The CDR3 nucleotides read TGTGCCAGCAGGGGCACCATGAACACTGAAGCTTTCTTT. Its protein is CASRGTMNTEAFF.